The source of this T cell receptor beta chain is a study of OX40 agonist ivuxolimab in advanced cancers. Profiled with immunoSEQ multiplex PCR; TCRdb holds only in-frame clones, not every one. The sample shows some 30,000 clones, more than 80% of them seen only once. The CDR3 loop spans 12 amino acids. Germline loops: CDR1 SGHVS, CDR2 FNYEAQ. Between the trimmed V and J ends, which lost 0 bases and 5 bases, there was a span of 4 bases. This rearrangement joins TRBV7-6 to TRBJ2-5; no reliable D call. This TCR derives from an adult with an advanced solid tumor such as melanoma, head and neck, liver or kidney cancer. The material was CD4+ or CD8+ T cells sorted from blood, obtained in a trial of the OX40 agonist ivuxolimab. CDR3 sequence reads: CASSLAYETQYF. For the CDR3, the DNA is TGTGCCAGCAGCTTAGCGTACGAGACCCAGTACTTC.